A selection of T cell receptor beta chains follows, all from one sample in a study of blood T cell repertoires in COVID-19. TCRdb keeps only in-frame clones here, not all; method: immunoSEQ multiplex PCR. Among 110,000 to 150,000 clones, roughly 80% were seen once, and the ten largest hold 1.5% to 2%. Sequencing was done on a sample of PBMCs or T cells enriched from blood (not recorded which). These receptors were obtained from a woman between 18 and 30 years old who had been exposed to COVID-19. The CDR3 runs from the conserved cysteine through the conserved F or W. A D gene is named only where the DNA matches it firmly. Some rows mark clone size as missing; the rest say once, few, many or name a class of expanded clone.

cdr3_nt: TGTGCCAGTAGTATCTACGGAGCGGACTATGGCTACACCTTC; cdr3_aa: CASSIYGADYGYTF; cdr3_length: 14; clone_size: .; j_call: TRBJ1-2; v_call: TRBV19; d_call: .
cdr3_nt: TGTGCCAGCAGTTACTCGACACGGGGGAATCAGCCCCAGCATTTT; cdr3_aa: CASSYSTRGNQPQHF; cdr3_length: 15; clone_size: .; j_call: TRBJ1-5; v_call: TRBV6-2/TRBV6-3; d_call: .
cdr3_nt: TGTGCCAGCAGTTTTCGGTTAACCGGCCTCGGGAGCAATCAGCCCCAGCATTTT; cdr3_aa: CASSFRLTGLGSNQPQHF; cdr3_length: 18; clone_size: .; j_call: TRBJ1-5; v_call: TRBV28; d_call: .
cdr3_nt: TGTGCCTGGAGTGTACAACAGGGACGAAGAGAGACCCAGTACTTC; cdr3_aa: CAWSVQQGRRETQYF; cdr3_length: 15; clone_size: .; j_call: TRBJ2-5; v_call: TRBV30; d_call: .
cdr3_nt: TGTGCCAGCAGTTACAGGGCGGGAGATACGCAGTATTTT; cdr3_aa: CASSYRAGDTQYF; cdr3_length: 13; clone_size: .; j_call: TRBJ2-3; v_call: TRBV6-5; d_call: .
cdr3_nt: TGTGCCAGCAGCCAAGATGACTGGGGCCTTGCCGGCAACGGGGAGCTGTTTTTT; cdr3_aa: CASSQDDWGLAGNGELFF; cdr3_length: 18; clone_size: .; j_call: TRBJ2-2; v_call: TRBV3-1/TRBV3-2; d_call: .
cdr3_nt: TGTGCCAGCAGTGCATCGGGACTAGCGGGAGGTAAATTGTTCTTC; cdr3_aa: CASSASGLAGGKLFF; cdr3_length: 15; clone_size: .; j_call: TRBJ2-1; v_call: TRBV2; d_call: TRBD2
cdr3_nt: TGTGCCAGCAGTGGCCCGGGACAAAGAGCTTTCTTT; cdr3_aa: CASSGPGQRAFF; cdr3_length: 12; clone_size: once; j_call: TRBJ1-1; v_call: TRBV2; d_call: .
cdr3_nt: TGTGCCATCAGCGGGACTAGCCTTCTCGAGCAGTACTTC; cdr3_aa: CAISGTSLLEQYF; cdr3_length: 13; clone_size: .; j_call: TRBJ2-7; v_call: TRBV10-3; d_call: TRBD2
cdr3_nt: TGTGCCAGCAGTGTTAGCGGGAGAACCTACAATGAGCAGTTCTTC; cdr3_aa: CASSVSGRTYNEQFF; cdr3_length: 15; clone_size: .; j_call: TRBJ2-1; v_call: TRBV2; d_call: TRBD2
cdr3_nt: TGTGCCAGCAGCTTAGTTAACGGGGTTGGACAGATCAACTCCTACGAGCAGTACTTC; cdr3_aa: CASSLVNGVGQINSYEQYF; cdr3_length: 19; clone_size: .; j_call: TRBJ2-7; v_call: TRBV11-2; d_call: .
cdr3_nt: TGTGCCAGCTCACCCCAGGGGACAGGGCGAGCCGGTCAAGCTTTCTTT; cdr3_aa: CASSPQGTGRAGQAFF; cdr3_length: 16; clone_size: .; j_call: TRBJ1-1; v_call: TRBV18; d_call: TRBD1
cdr3_nt: TGTGCCACGAGTAATCCAACTCCTGAGAATGAGCAGTTCTTC; cdr3_aa: CATSNPTPENEQFF; cdr3_length: 14; clone_size: few; j_call: TRBJ2-1; v_call: TRBV24-1; d_call: .
cdr3_nt: TGTGCCAGCAGCTCCAGGGATGCAGGGGGCCCTAATGAAAAACTGTTTTTT; cdr3_aa: CASSSRDAGGPNEKLFF; cdr3_length: 17; clone_size: .; j_call: TRBJ1-4; v_call: TRBV5-6; d_call: TRBD1
cdr3_nt: TGTGCCACCAGCAGGTACGACAGCTATGGCTACACCTTC; cdr3_aa: CATSRYDSYGYTF; cdr3_length: 13; clone_size: .; j_call: TRBJ1-2; v_call: TRBV15; d_call: .
cdr3_nt: TGTGCCACCAGCAGAGTCAGGGTTTCAGCAGATACGCAGTATTTT; cdr3_aa: CATSRVRVSADTQYF; cdr3_length: 15; clone_size: .; j_call: TRBJ2-3; v_call: TRBV15; d_call: .
cdr3_nt: TGTGCCAGCAGTTTTACCGGGACAGGGCTGTTCTTC; cdr3_aa: CASSFTGTGLFF; cdr3_length: 12; clone_size: .; j_call: TRBJ2-1; v_call: TRBV27; d_call: TRBD1
cdr3_nt: TGTGCCAGCAGCCGTACAGGTTACACCGGGGAGCTGTTTTTT; cdr3_aa: CASSRTGYTGELFF; cdr3_length: 14; clone_size: .; j_call: TRBJ2-2; v_call: TRBV7-3; d_call: .
cdr3_nt: TGTGCCAGCAGCGTCTTTATGAACACTGAAGCTTTCTTT; cdr3_aa: CASSVFMNTEAFF; cdr3_length: 13; clone_size: .; j_call: TRBJ1-1; v_call: TRBV5-6; d_call: .
cdr3_nt: TGTGCCTGGAGTAGACAGTTCAATGAGCAGTTCTTC; cdr3_aa: CAWSRQFNEQFF; cdr3_length: 12; clone_size: .; j_call: TRBJ2-1; v_call: TRBV30; d_call: .
cdr3_nt: TGTGCCAGCAGACGACAGGGGGCAGTCACCGGGGAGCTGTTTTTT; cdr3_aa: CASRRQGAVTGELFF; cdr3_length: 15; clone_size: .; j_call: TRBJ2-2; v_call: TRBV28; d_call: TRBD1
cdr3_nt: TGTGCCAGTAGTATCGGGAAAGAGGCAGATACGCAGTATTTT; cdr3_aa: CASSIGKEADTQYF; cdr3_length: 14; clone_size: .; j_call: TRBJ2-3; v_call: TRBV19; d_call: .
cdr3_nt: TGTGCCAGCAGGCAGGAATATGGCTACACCTTC; cdr3_aa: CASRQEYGYTF; cdr3_length: 11; clone_size: .; j_call: TRBJ1-2; v_call: TRBV12-3/TRBV12-4; d_call: .